The 13 T cell receptor beta chains presented below share a single source sample, sequenced in a study of graft-versus-host responses after intestinal transplantation. Assay used: immunoSEQ multiplex PCR; TCRdb lists only in-frame clones, some missing. The sample lists 75,000 to 100,000 clones; around nine tenths were seen once. This sample comprised PBMCs, obtained just under 460 days after intestinal transplant. These receptors all stem from a human patient who received an intestinal transplant, so some T cells may come from the graft donor.

This rearrangement joins TRBV15 to TRBJ1-5, with TRBD1 as a possible D gene (6 bases). Trimming cost V 8 bases and J 6 bases, with 17 bases left between them. The CDR3 is made up of 14 amino acids. Germline loops: CDR1 LNHNV, CDR2 YYDKDF (reference sequence). This CDR3 reads CATSIQGFSQPQHF. CDR3 sequence (DNA): TGTGCCACCTCAATACAGGGTTTCTCTCAGCCCCAGCATTTT. Complete variable domain (other parts from reference TRBV15 and TRBJ1-5): DAMVIQNPRYQVTQFGKPVTLSCSQTLNHNVMYWYQQKSSQAPKLLFHYYDKDFNNEADTPDNFQSRRPNTSFCFLDIRSPGLGDTAMYLCATSIQGFSQPQHFGDGTRLSIL.

Only one count was recorded for this clone. The chain is built from TRBV2 and TRBJ2-2; 11 bases map to TRBD2. Looked up from germline, CDR1 is SNHLY and CDR2 is FYNNEI. Germline trimming cut 5 bases from V and 0 bases from J; bases unmatched to any gene: 8. The CDR3 sequence is 18 residues long. The CDR3 DNA follows: TGTGCCAGCAGTCCTAGCGGGGGGCCCCTACCGAACACCGGGGAGCTGTTTTTT. Protein product: CASSPSGGPLPNTGELFF.

The rearrangement uses TRBV7-9 and TRBJ2-2, with D maybe TRBD1 (5 bases). Germline lookup yields CDR1 SEHNR and CDR2 FQNEAQ (reference sequence). With 6 bases removed from V and 0 bases from J, the gap between germline ends came to 8 bases. This CDR3 comprises 14 residues. The CDR3 region has the DNA TGTGCCAGCAGTAACAGGCCGAACACCGGGGAGCTGTTTTTT. Its translation is CASSNRPNTGELFF. Variable domain in full (rest from reference TRBV7-9 and TRBJ2-2): DTGVSQNPRHKITKRGQNVTFRCDPISEHNRLYWYRQTLGQGPEFLTYFQNEAQLEKSRLLSDRFSAERPKGSFSTLEIQRTEQGDSAMYLCASSNRPNTGELFFGEGSRLTVL.

The rearrangement uses TRBV6-1 and TRBJ2-3; D is perhaps TRBD1 (6 bases). Germline V CDR1 and CDR2: MNHNS, SASEGT. V lost 6 bases and J 5 bases, leaving 12 bases between the germline ends. The CDR3 runs to 13 residues. CDR3 sequence reads: CASRAGAGDTQYF. The CDR3, as DNA: TGTGCCAGCAGGGCAGGGGCGGGAGATACGCAGTATTTT.

Only a few counts were recorded for this clone. The genes are TRBV5-1 and TRBJ2-7; 10 nucleotides line up with TRBD1. The length of the CDR3 is 14 residues. Per germline, CDR1 SGHRS and CDR2 YFSETQ. V lost 5 bases to trimming and J lost 0 bases; unmatched junction nucleotides: 2. The CDR3, as DNA: TGCGCCAGCAGGGGACAGGGGAGCTCCTACGAGCAGTACTTC. Its protein is CASRGQGSSYEQYF.

The gene calls are TRBV11-2 and TRBJ1-3; no reliable D call. CDR1 is SGHAT, CDR2 FQNNGV, per germline. The CDR3 runs to 14 residues. The ends were cut back, 3 bases at V and 3 bases at J, with 9 bases in the middle. In DNA form, the CDR3 reads TGTGCCAGCAGCTTTGGCCTGGGTGGAAACACCATATATTTT. Residues: CASSFGLGGNTIYF.

This chain links TRBV9 with TRBJ2-1; unclear D gene. Germline CDR1 is SGDLS and CDR2 is YYNGEE. The CDR3 length is 11 residues. Trimming shortened V by 3 bases and J by 10 bases, and 8 bases separated the two germline ends. As DNA, the CDR3 is TGTGCCAGCAGCGCTGGCAACGAGCAGTTCTTC. Translating gives CASSAGNEQFF.

The chain combines TRBV19 with TRBJ2-7; D is undetermined. The V end was cut by 4 bases, the J end by 9 bases, with 16 bases between. In germline, CDR1 is LNHDA, CDR2 SQIVND (reference sequence). This CDR3 is built from 13 residues. The CDR3 is CASSTRPSDGQYF. As DNA, the CDR3 is TGTGCCAGTAGTACCAGACCCTCGGATGGGCAGTACTTC.

The chain combines TRBV2 with TRBJ1-5; a weak D match, TRBD1 (6 bases). Trimming took 8 bases from V and 4 from J, leaving 15 bases between them. Germline values: CDR1 SNHLY, CDR2 FYNNEI. The CDR3 consists of 14 residues. CDR3 protein: CASGERGANQPQHF. The CDR3 region has the DNA TGTGCCAGCGGCGAAAGGGGGGCAAATCAGCCCCAGCATTTT.

The rearrangement links TRBV10-3 to TRBJ2-5; D possibly corresponds to TRBD2 (5 bases). The J call is doubtful: the DNA matches TRBJ2-7 better. Germline assignment: CDR1 ENHRY and CDR2 SYGVKD. The CDR3 has 14 amino acids. CDR3: CAINAGSGFSEQYF. In DNA, the CDR3 is TGTGCCATCAACGCGGGTAGTGGCTTTTCCGAGCAGTACTTC.

The chain joins TRBV5-6 to TRBJ2-3, with D possibly TRBD2 on 6 matching bases. V gave up 4 bases and J gave up 4 bases, with 13 bases separating them. Germline V gene data show CDR1 as SGHDT and CDR2 as YYEEEE. The CDR3 runs 14 residues. CDR3 sequence reads: CASSLGLGADTQYF. The DNA for the CDR3 is TGTGCCAGCAGCCTGGGACTGGGGGCAGATACGCAGTATTTT. Based on the CDR3 plus reference TRBV5-6 and TRBJ2-3, the full variable domain is DAGVTQSPTHLIKTRGQQVTLRCSPKSGHDTVSWYQQALGQGPQFIFQYYEEEERQRGNFPDRFSGHQFPNYSSELNVNALLLGDSALYLCASSLGLGADTQYFGPGTRLTVL.

This chain links TRBV7-9 with TRBJ2-6, with unresolved D. Germline V gene lookup returns CDR1 SEHNR and CDR2 FQNEAQ (reference sequence). Trimming removed 5 bases at V and 2 bases at J, with 13 bases between. The CDR3 contains 16 residues. The CDR3: CASSPIGSAGANVLTF. As DNA, the CDR3 is TGTGCCAGCAGCCCGATAGGGTCCGCTGGGGCCAACGTCCTGACTTTC.

The J gene is TRBJ2-5, the V gene TRBV7-9, with a possible D match to TRBD1 (6 bases). Trimming left V 5 bases short and J 1 base short, with 14 bases between. The CDR3 contains 15 residues. In germline, CDR1 is SEHNR, CDR2 FQNEAQ (reference sequence). The CDR3, as DNA: TGTGCCAGCAGCCTCGGGACAAGTTCCCAAGAGACCCAGTACTTC. Translated: CASSLGTSSQETQYF.